A single sample is the source of the 13 T cell receptor beta chains below, sequenced in a study of vaccination and CD4 T cells after COVID-19. Cultured CD4+ T cells had their DNA profiled by the Oncomine TCR Beta short-read assay. TCRdb used MiXCR to reprocess the PCR reads, holding one entry per CDR3 protein. The table records 10,000 to 13,000 distinct CDR3 sequences, around half of them present only once. Their specific antigens are unknown. Treatment denoted: approximately nine-day PBMC culture with coronavirus spike peptide pools or control peptides (ViraFEST assay). The sequencing input was CD4+ T cells from blood, cultured in vitro. These receptor sequences come from a human donor who had recovered from COVID-19.

This clonotype has more than one count but fewer than ten. V and J are TRBV10-3 and TRBJ2-1; D not resolved. The CDR3 consists of 13 residues. V was trimmed by 6 bases and J by 5 bases, leaving 11 bases between them. Germline V gene lookup returns CDR1 ENHRY and CDR2 SYGVKD. The CDR3 here is CAIRGSQNNEQFF. The DNA of the CDR3 is TGTGCCATCAGAGGGTCTCAGAACAATGAGCAGTTCTTC.

The chain joins TRBV18 to TRBJ2-2; 7 positions agree with TRBD1. CDR3 length: 16 amino acids. The V segment lost 2 bases and the J segment 2 bases; nucleotides outside the gene matches: 5. CDR1 is KGHSH and CDR2 is LQKENI in the germline V gene. CDR3 DNA: TGTGCCAGCTCACCAGATCGACAGGGAAACACCGGGGAGCTGTTTTTT. Its translation: CASSPDRQGNTGELFF.

The chain carries TRBV20-1 and TRBJ1-1; D gene uncertain. CDR3 length: 11 residues. Germline V gene lookup returns CDR1 DFQATT and CDR2 SNEGSKA (reference sequence). V gave up 3 bases and J gave up 6 bases, with 8 bases separating them. The CDR3 nucleotides are TGCAGTGCTAGTGGTCGGGCTGAAGCTTTCTTT. Translating it yields CSASGRAEAFF.

Only a few counts were recorded for this clonotype. The rearrangement joins TRBV6-1 to TRBJ2-2; D perhaps matches TRBD1 (5 bases). This CDR3 has 15 amino acids. The V end lost 6 bases, the J end lost 0 bases, and 11 bases lay between the germline ends. The germline V gene has CDR1 MNHNS and CDR2 SASEGT. The CDR3 here is CASSRVSANTGELFF. The DNA of the CDR3 is TGTGCCAGCAGCAGGGTATCAGCGAACACCGGGGAGCTGTTTTTT.

V is TRBV28 and J is TRBJ2-3; D is uncertain. The CDR3 runs 12 residues. Germline V gives CDR1 MDHEN, CDR2 SYDVKM. The V end lost 6 bases, the J end lost 6 bases, and 10 bases lay between the germline ends. The CDR3 reads CASSPHSDTQYF. For the CDR3, the DNA is TGTGCCAGCAGCCCTCACTCGGATACGCAGTATTTT. The full variable domain, rest sourced from reference TRBV28 and TRBJ2-3, is DVKVTQSSRYLVKRTGEKVFLECVQDMDHENMFWYRQDPGLGLRLIYFSYDVKMKEKGDIPEGYSVSREKKERFSLILESASTNQTSMYLCASSPHSDTQYFGPGTRLTVL.

This chain joins TRBV11-2 and TRBJ1-1, with D possibly being TRBD1 (5 bases). V dropped 1 base and J dropped 7 bases, with 10 bases sitting between them. Germline V gene sequence: CDR1 SGHAT, CDR2 FQNNGV. The CDR3 covers 13 residues. CDR3 residues: CASSLGGLYEAFF. The CDR3 nucleotides are TGTGCCAGCAGCTTAGGGGGACTGTATGAAGCTTTCTTT.

This clonotype was counted only a few times. The chain recombines TRBV20-1 with TRBJ2-3; D is unclear. CDR1 is DFQATT and CDR2 is SNEGSKA in the germline V gene (reference sequence). The ends were cut back, 6 bases at V and 1 base at J, with 14 bases in the middle. The CDR3 spans 14 residues. The DNA for the CDR3 is TGCAGTGCCAAGAGCAGTTTTGGCACAGATACGCAGTATTTT. It specifies CSAKSSFGTDTQYF.

This chain uses TRBV20-1 with TRBJ2-2, with 8 positions matching TRBD1. The CDR3 extends over 16 amino acids. Germline-derived CDR1 and CDR2 are DFQATT and SNEGSKA (reference sequence). The trim removed 0 bases at V and 1 base at J, leaving 4 bases unmatched. CDR3 nucleotides: TGCAGTGCTAGAGACCCCGGACAGGGGAACACCGGGGAGCTGTTTTTT. Translation: CSARDPGQGNTGELFF.

The chain has TRBV27 and TRBJ1-6, with D possibly matching TRBD1 (5 bases). Trimming removed 3 bases at V and 7 bases at J, with 13 bases between. Germline V gene data show CDR1 as MNHEY and CDR2 as SMNVEV (reference sequence). CDR3 length: 15 residues. The CDR3 DNA reads as TGTGCCAGCAGTTTTGGGAGACAGTCAAATTCACCCCTCCACTTT. It is translated as CASSFGRQSNSPLHF.

The CDR3 DNA is TGTGCCAGCAGTGACTCGGCGGGAGGTATGGATGAGCAGTTCTTC. This sequence encodes CASSDSAGGMDEQFF. The chain joins TRBV6-4 to TRBJ2-1, with 8 bases fitting TRBD2. Germline assignment: CDR1 MRHNA and CDR2 SNTAGT. The V segment lost 0 bases and the J segment 8 bases; nucleotides outside the gene matches: 6. CDR3 length equals 15 residues.

The V call is TRBV28, the J call TRBJ2-7, with 8 bases fitting TRBD1. The CDR3 loop spans 15 amino acids. Germline CDR1 and CDR2: MDHEN and SYDVKM. Trimming at V came to 3 bases and at J to 4 bases, leaving 8 bases not matched to a gene. The CDR3 loop reads CASSFGQGAPYEQYF. The CDR3 DNA sequence: TGTGCCAGCAGTTTTGGGCAGGGGGCCCCTTACGAGCAGTACTTC.

This clonotype counts as medium-sized. The genes are TRBV7-2 and TRBJ2-7; D not resolved. The CDR3 consists of 13 residues. The V gene lost 1 base and the J gene lost 2 bases, with 6 bases spanning the gap. Germline V CDR1 and CDR2: SGHTA, FQGNSA. The CDR3 sequence: CASSLVAAYEQYF. CDR3 sequence (DNA): TGTGCCAGCAGCTTAGTCGCGGCCTACGAGCAGTACTTC.

This clonotype turned up a few times. V usage is TRBV19 and J usage is TRBJ1-1; perhaps TRBD1 as D (5 bases). Germline CDR1 and CDR2: LNHDA and SQIVND (reference sequence). V lost 5 bases to trimming and J lost 4 bases, with 17 bases between them. The CDR3 is 15 amino acids. The CDR3 reads CASSAPGTLATEAFF. The CDR3 region has the DNA TGTGCCAGTAGTGCCCCAGGGACTTTGGCCACTGAAGCTTTCTTT.